The 7 T cell receptor beta chains in this list originate from one sample, sequenced in a study of CD8+ T cells in alopecia areata. RNA was isolated and reverse transcribed to cDNA, the sequencing template. Measured with immunoSEQ multiplex PCR; TCRdb has only the in-frame clones, and not every one. This table holds about 150,000 clones, approximately 50% found once. Sequenced input: CD4+ T cells sorted from blood. The source is a human donor with alopecia areata.

This clone was counted a few times. CDR3 DNA: TGTGCCAGCAGTATTCAGACCGTTAGCGAGCAGTACTTC. It specifies CASSIQTVSEQYF. The chain has TRBV2 and TRBJ2-7; no definite D call. V was clipped by 5 bases and J by 6 bases, with 14 bases between them. The CDR3 has 13 amino acids. Germline CDR1 is SNHLY and CDR2 is FYNNEI.

This clone was seen a few times. The V gene is TRBV30, the J gene TRBJ1-5, with 9 positions matching TRBD1. The CDR3 has 16 amino acids. From germline, CDR1 is GTSNPN and CDR2 SVGIG (reference sequence). V was clipped by 3 bases and J by 4 bases; unmatched bases: 10. The CDR3 coding sequence is TGTGCCTGGAGACAAACAGGGGGCGCGGGTAATCAGCCCCAGCATTTT. It codes for CAWRQTGGAGNQPQHF.

The table lists this clone with a few counts. The chain has TRBV7-3 and TRBJ2-1; 9 bases fit TRBD2. This CDR3 region has 14 residues. With V trimmed by 2 bases and J by 8 bases, 4 bases remained unmatched. Germline lookup yields CDR1 SGHTA and CDR2 FQGTGA. For the CDR3, the DNA is TGTGCCAGCAGCTTAGGGGTAGCGGGAGATGAGCAGTTCTTC. Residues: CASSLGVAGDEQFF.

Concerning this clone: Other DNA sequences in this sample translate to the same CDR3. The rearrangement joins TRBV29-1 to TRBJ2-5, with 7 positions matching TRBD1. This CDR3 spans 12 amino acids. V dropped 3 bases and J dropped 4; count of bases not matched to a gene: 2. Germline V lookup: CDR1 SQVTM, CDR2 ANQGSEA. The CDR3 region has the DNA TGCAGCGTTGATAGGGGGCGAGAGACCCAGTACTTC. Residues: CSVDRGRETQYF.

The genes are TRBV29-1 and TRBJ1-2; D is uncertain. Germline lookup yields CDR1 SQVTM and CDR2 ANQGSEA. The V and J ends lost 7 bases and 2 bases respectively, with 17 bases between them. The CDR3 has 14 amino acids. CDR3 nucleotides: TGCAGCGCCCGGGAGGGCAGGCGAAACTATGGCTACACCTTC. Translating it yields CSAREGRRNYGYTF.

V gene TRBV29-1 combines with J gene TRBJ1-4, with TRBD1 matching 7 bases. This CDR3 comprises 13 residues. After removal of 3 bases from V and 8 bases from J, the junction contained 6 bases not matched to a gene. Germline lookup yields CDR1 SQVTM and CDR2 ANQGSEA. CDR3 in amino acids: CSVEGQRSEKLFF. The CDR3 bases are TGCAGCGTTGAGGGACAGCGGTCGGAAAAACTGTTTTTT.

This clone has a handful of counts. V gene TRBV20-1 combines with J gene TRBJ2-4; D is uncertain. The CDR3 length is 11 residues. Germline lookup yields CDR1 DFQATT and CDR2 SNEGSKA (reference sequence). V lost 3 bases and J 7 bases, leaving 7 bases between the germline ends. The CDR3 bases are TGCAGTGCTAGTATTCCTAACATTCAGTACTTC. Its protein is CSASIPNIQYF.